This paragraph reports one TCR beta chain. Its antigen is as yet unknown. The sample belongs to a study of T cells after yellow fever vaccination. Study-level points and caveats: Contamination by abundant bulk-population clonotypes could be present in FACS-sorted repertoires. Booster sampling recovered most clones from primary vaccination (approximately 97% CD4, approximately 88% CD8).

The CDR3 is 13 residues long. The V end was cut by 7 bases, the J end by 4 bases, with 13 bases between. TCR cDNA, made by 5'RACE template switching, carried an added universal primer site and UMIs. TCRdb processed the 5' RACE reads anew with MiXCR; each CDR3 protein has one entry. The data contain about 160,000 distinct CDR3 sequences, about a tenth of them singletons. V usage is TRBV12-3 or TRBV12-4 and J usage is TRBJ1-1; D gene unclear. The TCR comes from a man aged 18 to 35 who received the YFV17D yellow fever vaccine. Sequenced material: CD8+ T cells sorted from PBMCs, taken 45 days after the yellow fever booster vaccination. The CDR3 sequence is CASKRVRGTEAFF. The CDR3 DNA sequence: TGTGCCAGCAAGAGGGTGCGAGGCACTGAAGCTTTCTTT.